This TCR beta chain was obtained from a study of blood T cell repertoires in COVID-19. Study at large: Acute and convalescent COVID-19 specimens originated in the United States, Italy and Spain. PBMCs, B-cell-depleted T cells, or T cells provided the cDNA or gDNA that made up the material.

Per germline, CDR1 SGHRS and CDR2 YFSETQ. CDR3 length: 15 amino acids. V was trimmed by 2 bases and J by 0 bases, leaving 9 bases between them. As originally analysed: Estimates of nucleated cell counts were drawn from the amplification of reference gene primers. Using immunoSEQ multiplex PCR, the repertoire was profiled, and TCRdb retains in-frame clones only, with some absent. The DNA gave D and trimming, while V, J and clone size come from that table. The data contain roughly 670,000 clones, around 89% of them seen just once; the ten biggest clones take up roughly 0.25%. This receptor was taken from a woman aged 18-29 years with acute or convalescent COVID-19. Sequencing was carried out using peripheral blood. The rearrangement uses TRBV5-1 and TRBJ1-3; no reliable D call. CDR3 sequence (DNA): TGCGCCAGCAGCTTTGGAGCCTCCTCTGGAAACACCATATATTTT. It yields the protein CASSFGASSGNTIYF.